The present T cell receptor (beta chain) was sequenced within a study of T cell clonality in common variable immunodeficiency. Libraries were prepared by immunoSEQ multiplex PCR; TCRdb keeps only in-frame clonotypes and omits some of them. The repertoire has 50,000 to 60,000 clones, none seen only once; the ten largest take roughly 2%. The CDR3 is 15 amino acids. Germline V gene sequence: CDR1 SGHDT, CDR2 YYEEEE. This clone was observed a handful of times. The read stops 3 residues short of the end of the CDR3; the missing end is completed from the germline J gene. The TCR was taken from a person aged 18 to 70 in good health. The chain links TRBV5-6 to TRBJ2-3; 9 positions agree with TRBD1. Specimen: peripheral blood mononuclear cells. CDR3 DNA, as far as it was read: TGTGCCAGCAGCTTCACAGGGGGCGTGAATCAGCCG. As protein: CASSFTGGVNQP. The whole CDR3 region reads CASSFTGGVNQPQYF.